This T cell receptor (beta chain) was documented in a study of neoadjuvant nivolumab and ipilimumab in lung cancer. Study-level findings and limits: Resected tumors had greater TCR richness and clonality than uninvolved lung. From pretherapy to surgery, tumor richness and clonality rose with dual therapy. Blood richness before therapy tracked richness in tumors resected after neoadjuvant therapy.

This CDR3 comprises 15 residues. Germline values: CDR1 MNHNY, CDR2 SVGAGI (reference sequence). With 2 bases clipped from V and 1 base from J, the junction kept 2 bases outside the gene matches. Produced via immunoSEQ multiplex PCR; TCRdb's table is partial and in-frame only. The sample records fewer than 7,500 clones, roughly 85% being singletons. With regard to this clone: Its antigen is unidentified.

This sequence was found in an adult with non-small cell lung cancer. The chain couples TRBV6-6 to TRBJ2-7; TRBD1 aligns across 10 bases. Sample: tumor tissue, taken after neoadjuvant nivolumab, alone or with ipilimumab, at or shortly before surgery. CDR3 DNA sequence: TGTGCCAGCAGTTACGGACAGGGGGGATCCTACGAGCAGTACTTC. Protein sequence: CASSYGQGGSYEQYF.